The clone carrying this TCR beta chain was counted a few times. The V gene lost 2 bases and the J gene lost 4 bases, with 14 bases spanning the gap. Germline V gene lookup returns CDR1 MNHNS and CDR2 SASEGT. The CDR3 totals 15 residues. The entry originates in a study of patients and donors after allogeneic stem cell transplantation. TCRdb called the RT-PCR reads again in MiXCR, with one record for every CDR3 protein. The table has 390,000 or so distinct CDR3 sequences, 16% seen once. Sequencing was carried out using blood, either unsorted or a sorted T cell fraction (not recorded which). The V and J genes are TRBV6-1 and TRBJ1-2; maybe TRBD1 (6 bases). This clonotype was sampled from a human donor who was either an allogeneic HSCT recipient or a stem cell or donor lymphocyte infusion donor (not recorded which). It is not recorded whose cells these are; they may come from a transplant donor. CDR3 nucleotide sequence: TGTGCCAGCAGTGAAAGGGGGAGACCATCCTATGGCTACACCTTC. Its protein product is CASSERGRPSYGYTF.